This passage covers 23 T cell receptor beta chains from one sample sequenced in a study of Ad26.COV2.S vaccination and SARS-CoV-2 variants (dated by TCRdb to the early 2020s). Preparation of the library involved the immunoSEQ multiplex PCR assay. The table comes from immuneACCESS by way of TCRdb, which keeps in-frame sequences with V and J called. Part of the clones is missing from these tables; in studies checked, under half for an unresolved V gene and the rest for unknown reasons. The sample table lists roughly 320,000 clones, around 86% of them with a count of one. Around 3.6% of the sample is in the top ten clones. What this sample's treatment or condition label stands for: over 15 received Ad26.COV2.S at low or high dose, single or two shots; five or six received placebo; per-sample allocation not given. Repertoires of vaccine and placebo recipients were sequenced from samples taken on day 63 after the first injection.

Here the sequenced sample was peripheral blood, taken in a trial of Ad26.COV2.S vaccine versus placebo. These receptors were obtained from a person between 18 and 59 years old who received the Ad26.COV2.S COVID-19 vaccine or a placebo.

This clone was picked up a small number of times. This rearrangement joins TRBV7-9 to TRBJ1-2; 7 nucleotides agree with TRBD1. This CDR3 comprises 13 residues. Per germline, CDR1 SEHNR and CDR2 FQNEAQ (reference sequence). V trimming: 4 bases; J trimming: 3 bases; junction bases outside the gene matches: 2. For the CDR3, the DNA is TGTGCCAGCAGCTCCAGGGGGTACTATGGCTACACCTTC. Its protein product is CASSSRGYYGYTF.

The chain uses TRBV6-5 and TRBJ2-5; D remains ambiguous. V lost 6 bases, J lost 5 bases, and 13 bases lay in between. This CDR3 has 13 residues. Germline CDR1 is MNHEY and CDR2 is SVGAGI. The CDR3 region has the DNA TGTGCCAGCAGCACCAATGCGAGGGAGACCCAGTACTTC. It translates to CASSTNARETQYF.

V usage is TRBV2 and J usage is TRBJ1-6; the match to TRBD1 covers 8 bases. CDR3 length: 15 amino acids. Germline V gene data show CDR1 as SNHLY and CDR2 as FYNNEI. V lost 2 bases to trimming and J lost 9 bases; unmatched junction nucleotides: 6. The CDR3 nucleotides read TGTGCCAGCAGTGAAAGGACAGGGAAAGGTTCACCCCTCCACTTT. It encodes CASSERTGKGSPLHF.

The genes are TRBV6-6 and TRBJ1-6; D remains ambiguous. V dropped 0 bases and J dropped 10 bases, with 10 bases sitting between them. Per germline, CDR1 MNHNY and CDR2 SVGAGI (reference sequence). The CDR3 has 14 residues. The CDR3 protein is CASSYSMMDSPLHF. CDR3 coding DNA: TGTGCCAGCAGTTACTCGATGATGGACTCACCCCTCCACTTT.

The V call is TRBV5-6, the J call TRBJ1-1, with 7 bases aligning to TRBD1. The V segment lost 1 base and the J segment 3 bases; nucleotides outside the gene matches: 3. Germline CDR1 is SGHDT and CDR2 is YYEEEE. The CDR3 length is 14 residues. Here the CDR3 reads CASSLRGLYTEAFF. The CDR3 DNA sequence: TGTGCCAGCAGCTTGAGGGGGCTGTACACTGAAGCTTTCTTT.

The chain carries TRBV4-2 and TRBJ2-3; 12 positions match TRBD2. The CDR3 covers 16 residues. J was trimmed by 2 bases and V by 4 bases; bases with no gene match: 4. The germline CDR1 and CDR2 sequences are LGHNA and YNFKEQ. CDR3: CASSPGLAGYTDTQYF. The CDR3 DNA sequence: TGTGCCAGCAGCCCTGGACTAGCGGGGTACACAGATACGCAGTATTTT.

The V gene is TRBV5-1, the J gene TRBJ1-1, with D maybe TRBD1 (5 bases). The CDR3 spans 12 residues. CDR1 and CDR2 (germline): SGHRS, YFSETQ. Trimming took 5 bases from V and 4 from J, leaving 9 bases between them. CDR3 sequence (DNA): TGCGCCAGCAGGATCCAGGGCACTGAAGCTTTCTTT. Translated, it gives CASRIQGTEAFF.

This chain uses TRBV27 with TRBJ1-1; D unclear. V dropped 4 bases and J dropped 0 bases, with 12 bases sitting between them. This CDR3 has 15 residues. CDR1 is MNHEY and CDR2 is SMNVEV in the germline V gene (reference sequence). The DNA for the CDR3 is TGTGCCAGCAGTTCCCCCGCAGGAATGAACACTGAAGCTTTCTTT. This codes for CASSSPAGMNTEAFF.

This chain uses TRBV7-3 with TRBJ2-3; TRBD2 aligns across 11 bases. This CDR3 is 16 amino acids long. Trimming took 1 base from V and 4 from J; bases not matched to a gene: 4. The germline V gene has CDR1 SGHTA and CDR2 FQGTGA. CDR3 in amino acids: CASSLKVAGGPDTQYF. CDR3 bases: TGTGCCAGCAGCTTAAAGGTAGCGGGGGGGCCAGATACGCAGTATTTT.

The rearrangement links TRBV30 to TRBJ2-7; D gene uncertain. The ends were cut back, 1 base at V and 3 bases at J, with 7 bases in the middle. CDR3 size: 12 residues. CDR1 is GTSNPN and CDR2 is SVGIG in the germline V gene (reference sequence). The CDR3 DNA reads as TGTGCCTGGAGTGACCTCGGCTACGAGCAGTACTTC. Translating gives CAWSDLGYEQYF.

A word on this clone: A much more abundant neighbour one base away suggests this may be a read error. The chain links TRBV7-8 to TRBJ1-1; D is ambiguous. The CDR3 is 11 amino acids. Looked up from germline, CDR1 is SGHVS and CDR2 is FQNEAQ. V was pared by 5 bases and J by 0 bases, with 1 base between. Here the CDR3 DNA reads TGTGCCAGCAGCCTGAACACTGAAGCTTTCTTT. Translated, it gives CASSLNTEAFF.

Worth noting for this clone: The same CDR3 can be traced to other DNA sequences in this sample. V gene TRBV19 combines with J gene TRBJ1-5; 7 nucleotides line up with TRBD1. Germline CDR1 is LNHDA and CDR2 is SQIVND (reference sequence). This CDR3 spans 13 amino acids. Germline trimming cut 6 bases from V and 4 bases from J; bases unmatched to any gene: 3. The CDR3 DNA is TGTGCCAGTAGCCCGGACAGGAATCAGCCCCAGCATTTT. It translates to CASSPDRNQPQHF.

The chain has TRBV6-5 and TRBJ2-1; TRBD2 aligns across 14 bases. Germline V gene sequence: CDR1 MNHEY, CDR2 SVGAGI. The CDR3 sequence is 15 residues long. J lost 7 bases, V lost 7 bases, and 6 bases had no gene match. The CDR3 is CASTPGLAGGNEQFF. For the CDR3, the DNA is TGTGCCAGCACCCCTGGACTAGCGGGGGGTAATGAGCAGTTCTTC.

This clone was found once. The chain joins TRBV25-1 to TRBJ2-7; D ambiguous. V lost 2 bases and J lost 6, with 8 bases in between. The CDR3 is 12 amino acids. The germline V gene encodes CDR1 MGHDK and CDR2 SYGVNS. The CDR3 region is CASSEESGEQYF. Here the CDR3 DNA reads TGTGCCAGCAGTGAAGAGTCAGGCGAGCAGTACTTC.

The chain carries TRBV27 and TRBJ2-7; tentative D call: TRBD1 (6 bases). V was cut by 5 bases and J by 2 bases, with 13 bases left in between. The CDR3 runs to 14 residues. Germline V gives CDR1 MNHEY, CDR2 SMNVEV (reference sequence). The CDR3 spells CASSPKTGPYEQYF. The DNA for the CDR3 is TGTGCCAGCAGTCCGAAGACAGGTCCCTACGAGCAGTACTTC.

The chain couples TRBV18 to TRBJ2-1; D unresolved. The V and J ends lost 3 bases and 7 bases respectively, with 4 bases between them. The germline CDR1 and CDR2 sequences are KGHSH and LQKENI. CDR3 length: 11 residues. For the CDR3, the DNA is TGTGCCAGCTCACCCTTAAATGAGCAGTTCTTC. It encodes CASSPLNEQFF.

The chain couples TRBV4-1 to TRBJ2-7, with D unclear. This CDR3 has 15 amino acids. Germline V gene data show CDR1 as MGHRA and CDR2 as YSYEKL. V was trimmed by 4 bases and J by 1 base, leaving 14 bases between them. CDR3 amino acids: CASSRSPGESYEQYF. The DNA of the CDR3 is TGCGCCAGCAGCCGCTCCCCAGGCGAATCCTACGAGCAGTACTTC.

This rearrangement joins TRBV19 to TRBJ1-1; unclear D gene. The CDR3 covers 14 residues. Germline CDR1 LNHDA, CDR2 SQIVND (reference sequence). V shed 2 bases and J shed 4 bases, with 11 bases lying between them. The CDR3 region is CASSIIRSSTEAFF. CDR3 nucleotide sequence: TGTGCCAGTAGTATAATTAGGTCGAGCACTGAAGCTTTCTTT. The full variable domain, with the rest looked up from reference TRBV19 and TRBJ1-1, is DGGITQSPKYLFRKEGQNVTLSCEQNLNHDAMYWYRQDPGQGLRLIYYSQIVNDFQKGDIAEGYSVSREKKESFPLTVTSAQKNPTAFYLCASSIIRSSTEAFFGQGTRLTVV.

The chain has TRBV6-5 and TRBJ1-6; TRBD1 might be the D (5 bases). Germline CDR1 is MNHEY and CDR2 is SVGAGI. The V end was cut by 7 bases, the J end by 6 bases, with 10 bases between. The CDR3 is 13 residues long. Here the CDR3 reads CASTRGSNSPLHF. In DNA, the CDR3 is TGTGCCAGCACAAGGGGTAGTAATTCACCCCTCCACTTT.

The genes are TRBV6-5 and TRBJ1-2; the D is unclear. V was pared by 10 bases and J by 2 bases, with 14 bases between. The CDR3 loop spans 13 amino acids. Germline V gene lookup returns CDR1 MNHEY and CDR2 SVGAGI. CDR3 in amino acids: CATLREVNYGYTF. The CDR3 DNA is TGTGCCACCCTTCGGGAAGTCAACTATGGCTACACCTTC.

The chain links TRBV7-2 to TRBJ2-7; D is unclear. V gave up 1 base and J gave up 0 bases, with 16 bases separating them. The CDR3 runs 17 residues. CDR1 SGHTA and CDR2 FQGNSA come from the germline V gene. CDR3 DNA: TGTGCCAGCAGCTTAGTGGCACCTGGTCCTATCTCCTACGAGCAGTACTTC. Its translation: CASSLVAPGPISYEQYF.

The V call is TRBV5-6, the J call TRBJ2-7; TRBD2 matches 7 bases. V dropped 2 bases and J dropped 2; count of bases not matched to a gene: 7. This CDR3 has 15 amino acids. From germline, CDR1 is SGHDT and CDR2 YYEEEE. The CDR3 DNA reads as TGTGCCAGCAGCTTAGCGGGGAGGCTTACCTACGAGCAGTACTTC. Translating gives CASSLAGRLTYEQYF.

The count of this clone is one. The chain links TRBV12-5 to TRBJ1-6; TRBD1 aligns across 9 bases. Trimming took 0 bases from V and 8 from J; bases not matched to a gene: 20. Germline loops: CDR1 LGHNT, CDR2 FRNRAP. The CDR3 contains 21 residues. As DNA, the CDR3 is TGTGCTAGTGGTTTGGTACCGCAGCAGACAGGGGGGTTAGGGCGGGATTCACCCCTCCACTTT. Its translation is CASGLVPQQTGGLGRDSPLHF.